Listed here is a single TCR beta chain. Antigen specificity is unknown. The run of the v3.0 immunoSEQ assay was at survey level. Clones were read by immunoSEQ multiplex PCR, and TCRdb kept only the in-frame ones, dropping some. The sample contains tens of thousands of clones, approximately 80% of which appear only once. Specimens retained about 0.9-11 million cryopreserved PBMC preceding DNA extraction. The germline V and J ends were trimmed by 5 bases and 4 bases, with 15 bases remaining between them. Germline CDR1 and CDR2: SGHVS and FNYEAQ. This CDR3 comprises 14 residues. This record belongs to a study of long-term antiretroviral therapy in people with HIV. Study-wide points: HIV repertoires covered narrower CDR3 length ranges than controls did. Diversity remained lower than transplant donor controls, even though it increased after ART.

The chain joins TRBV7-6 to TRBJ2-7; no reliable D call. Sample: unsorted PBMCs, taken 1.2 years after starting antiretroviral therapy. This TCR derives from a woman in her forties with HIV. This CDR3 is CASSPNPEQYEQYF. The CDR3 DNA is TGTGCCAGCAGCCCAAACCCTGAGCAGTACGAGCAGTACTTC.